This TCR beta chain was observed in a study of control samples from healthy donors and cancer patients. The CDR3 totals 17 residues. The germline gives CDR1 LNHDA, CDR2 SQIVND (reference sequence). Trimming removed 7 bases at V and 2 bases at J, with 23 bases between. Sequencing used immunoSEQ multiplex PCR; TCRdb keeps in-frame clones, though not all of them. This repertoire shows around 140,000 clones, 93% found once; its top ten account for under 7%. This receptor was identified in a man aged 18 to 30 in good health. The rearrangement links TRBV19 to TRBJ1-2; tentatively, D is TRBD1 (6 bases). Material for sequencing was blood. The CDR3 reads CASNRTDDEGGNYGYTF. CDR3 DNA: TGTGCCAGTAATAGAACCGACGACGAAGGGGGGAACTATGGCTACACCTTC. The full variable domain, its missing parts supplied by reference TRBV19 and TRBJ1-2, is DGGITQSPKYLFRKEGQNVTLSCEQNLNHDAMYWYRQDPGQGLRLIYYSQIVNDFQKGDIAEGYSVSREKKESFPLTVTSAQKNPTAFYLCASNRTDDEGGNYGYTFGSGTRLTVV.